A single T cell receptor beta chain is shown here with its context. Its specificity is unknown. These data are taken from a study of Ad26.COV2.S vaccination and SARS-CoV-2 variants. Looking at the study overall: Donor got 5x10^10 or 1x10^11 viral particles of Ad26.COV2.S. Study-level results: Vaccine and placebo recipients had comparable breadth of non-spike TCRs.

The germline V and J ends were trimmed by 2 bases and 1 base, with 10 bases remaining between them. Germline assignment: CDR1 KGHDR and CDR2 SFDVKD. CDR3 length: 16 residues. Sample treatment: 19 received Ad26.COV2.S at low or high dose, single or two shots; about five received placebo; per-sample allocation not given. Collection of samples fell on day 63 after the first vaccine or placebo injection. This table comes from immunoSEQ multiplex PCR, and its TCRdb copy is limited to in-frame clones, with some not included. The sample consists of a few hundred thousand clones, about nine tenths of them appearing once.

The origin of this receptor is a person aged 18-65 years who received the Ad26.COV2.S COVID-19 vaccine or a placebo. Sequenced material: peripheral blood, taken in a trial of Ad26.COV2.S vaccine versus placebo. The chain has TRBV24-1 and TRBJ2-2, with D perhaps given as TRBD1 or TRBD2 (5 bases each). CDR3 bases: TGTGCCACCAGTGATTACAGAGGGGAGAACACCGGGGAGCTGTTTTTT. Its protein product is CATSDYRGENTGELFF.